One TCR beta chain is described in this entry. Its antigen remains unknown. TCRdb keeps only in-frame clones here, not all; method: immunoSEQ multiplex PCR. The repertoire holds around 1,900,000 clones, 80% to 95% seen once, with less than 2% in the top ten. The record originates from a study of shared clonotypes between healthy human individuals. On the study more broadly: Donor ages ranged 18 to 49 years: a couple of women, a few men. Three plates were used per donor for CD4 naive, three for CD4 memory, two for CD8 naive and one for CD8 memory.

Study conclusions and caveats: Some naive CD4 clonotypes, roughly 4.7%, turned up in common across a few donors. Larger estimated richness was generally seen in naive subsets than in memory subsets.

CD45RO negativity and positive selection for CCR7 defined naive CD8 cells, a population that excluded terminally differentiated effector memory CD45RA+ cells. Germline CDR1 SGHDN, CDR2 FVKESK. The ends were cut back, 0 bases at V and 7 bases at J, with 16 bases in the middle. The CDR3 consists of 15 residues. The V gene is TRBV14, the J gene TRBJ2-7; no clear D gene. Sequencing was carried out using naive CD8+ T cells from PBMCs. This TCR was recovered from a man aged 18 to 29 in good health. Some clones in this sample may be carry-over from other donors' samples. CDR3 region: CASSQDLREPREQYF. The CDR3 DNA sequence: TGTGCCAGCAGCCAAGATTTGCGCGAGCCGCGAGAGCAGTACTTC.